The following is a TCR beta chain sequence with its context. Its cognate antigen is unknown. Both 60 Vbeta primers and 13 Jbeta primers went into the PCR. The repertoire was sequenced with immunoSEQ multiplex PCR; TCRdb's copy has only in-frame clones and lacks some. Recorded for this sample: some 110,000 clones. The sample originates from a study of cytomegalovirus exposure and HLA in healthy donors. Overall study results and limits: Reports showed the classifier diagnosing cytomegalovirus status with high specificity and sensitivity. Owing to their indistinguishability, certain V segments, notably TRBV6-2 and TRBV6-3, were excluded. Prediction of most subjects' HLA-A and HLA-B alleles by TCR beta sequences was reportedly accurate.

This CDR3 has 15 residues. CDR1 MNHNY and CDR2 SVGAGI come from the germline V gene (reference sequence). Trimming left V 5 bases short and J 6 bases short, with 17 bases between. The material sequenced was PBMCs. The origin of this receptor is a man aged 40-55 years in good health and CMV-seropositive. The chain carries TRBV6-6 and TRBJ2-1; D is perhaps TRBD2 (6 bases). The CDR3 here is CASSQPGVGPNEQFF. The CDR3 nucleotides are TGTGCCAGCAGTCAGCCGGGAGTAGGGCCCAATGAGCAGTTCTTC.